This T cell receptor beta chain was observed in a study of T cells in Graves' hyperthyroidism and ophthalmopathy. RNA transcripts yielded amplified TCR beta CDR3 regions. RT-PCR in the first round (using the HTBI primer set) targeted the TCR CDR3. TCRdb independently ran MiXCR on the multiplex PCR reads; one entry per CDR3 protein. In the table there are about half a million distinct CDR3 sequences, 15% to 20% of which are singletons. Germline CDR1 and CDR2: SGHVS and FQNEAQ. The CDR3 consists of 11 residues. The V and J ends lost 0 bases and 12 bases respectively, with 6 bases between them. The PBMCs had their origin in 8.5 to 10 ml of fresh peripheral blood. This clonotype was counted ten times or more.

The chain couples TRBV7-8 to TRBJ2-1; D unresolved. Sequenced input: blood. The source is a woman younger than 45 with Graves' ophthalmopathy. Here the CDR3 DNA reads TGTGCCAGCAGCTTAGCAGGTACGCAGTTCTTC. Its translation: CASSLAGTQFF.